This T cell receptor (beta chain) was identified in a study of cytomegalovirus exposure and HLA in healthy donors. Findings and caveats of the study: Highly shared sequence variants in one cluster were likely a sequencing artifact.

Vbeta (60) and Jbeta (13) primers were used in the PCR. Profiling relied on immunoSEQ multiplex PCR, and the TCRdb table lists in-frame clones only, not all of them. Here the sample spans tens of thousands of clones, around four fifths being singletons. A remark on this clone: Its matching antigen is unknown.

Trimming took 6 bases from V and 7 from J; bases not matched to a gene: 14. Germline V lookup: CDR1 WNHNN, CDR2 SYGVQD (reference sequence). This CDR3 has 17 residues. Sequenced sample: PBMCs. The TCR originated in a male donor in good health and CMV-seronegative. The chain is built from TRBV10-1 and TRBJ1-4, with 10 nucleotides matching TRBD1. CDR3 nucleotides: TGCGCCAGCAGCCCCGGGGACAGGGGTACGATCGGTGAAAAACTGTTTTTT. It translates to CASSPGDRGTIGEKLFF.